Listed below are T cell receptor beta chains from one sample, sequenced in a study of blood T cell repertoires in COVID-19. TCRdb keeps only in-frame clones here, not all; method: immunoSEQ multiplex PCR. The sample contains under 250,000 clones, under 90% of which appear only once. Sequenced: PBMCs or T cells enriched from blood (not recorded which). Receptors originate from a woman between 40 and 50 years old who had been exposed to COVID-19. Each CDR3 is given with its conserved first and last residue. Fields, in order: clone size, J gene, CDR3 length, V gene, D gene, CDR3 protein, CDR3 DNA. The D gene is left open where the match is weak. The size of a clone is reported for some rows only, either as once, few or many, or as a class for expanded clones.

clone size: NA
J gene: TRBJ1-1
CDR3 length: 15
V gene: TRBV3-1/TRBV3-2
D gene: TRBD1
CDR3 protein: CASSRTGGPNTEAFF
CDR3 DNA: TGTGCCAGCAGCCGAACAGGGGGACCGAACACTGAAGCTTTCTTT

clone size: few
J gene: TRBJ1-4
CDR3 length: 16
V gene: TRBV14
D gene: TRBD1
CDR3 protein: CASSQTQTGLDEKLFF
CDR3 DNA: TGTGCCAGCAGTCAGACGCAGACAGGGCTTGATGAAAAACTGTTTTTT

clone size: NA
J gene: TRBJ2-7
CDR3 length: 16
V gene: TRBV7-8
D gene: TRBD1
CDR3 protein: CASSLETGGMSYEQYF
CDR3 DNA: TGTGCCAGCAGCTTAGAGACAGGGGGCATGTCCTACGAGCAGTACTTC

clone size: once
J gene: TRBJ1-4
CDR3 length: 15
V gene: TRBV18
D gene: NA
CDR3 protein: CASSPQELGGEKLFF
CDR3 DNA: TGTGCCAGCTCACCCCAGGAACTCGGGGGGGAAAAACTGTTTTTT

clone size: NA
J gene: TRBJ2-3
CDR3 length: 15
V gene: TRBV5-1
D gene: NA
CDR3 protein: CASTLTGASTDTQYF
CDR3 DNA: TGCGCCAGCACCTTAACAGGCGCTAGCACAGATACGCAGTATTTT

clone size: NA
J gene: TRBJ1-2
CDR3 length: 13
V gene: TRBV28
D gene: NA
CDR3 protein: CASSLRGVYGYTF
CDR3 DNA: TGTGCCAGCAGTTTGCGGGGGGTTTATGGCTACACCTTC

clone size: NA
J gene: TRBJ2-7
CDR3 length: 13
V gene: TRBV30
D gene: TRBD1
CDR3 protein: CAWSGTGGARQYF
CDR3 DNA: TGTGCCTGGAGTGGGACAGGGGGCGCAAGGCAGTACTTC

clone size: NA
J gene: TRBJ1-2
CDR3 length: 13
V gene: TRBV5-5
D gene: NA
CDR3 protein: CASSLILTTGYTF
CDR3 DNA: TGTGCCAGCAGCTTGATTTTGACGACGGGATACACCTTC

clone size: NA
J gene: TRBJ2-1
CDR3 length: 16
V gene: TRBV6-1
D gene: TRBD2
CDR3 protein: CASSEAISGVYNEQFF
CDR3 DNA: TGTGCCAGCAGTGAAGCTATTAGCGGGGTTTACAATGAGCAGTTCTTC

clone size: NA
J gene: TRBJ1-2
CDR3 length: 12
V gene: TRBV19
D gene: NA
CDR3 protein: CASSPTGHGYTF
CDR3 DNA: TGTGCCAGTAGTCCGACAGGACACGGCTACACCTTC

clone size: NA
J gene: TRBJ2-5
CDR3 length: 19
V gene: TRBV5-1
D gene: TRBD2
CDR3 protein: CASSLGLAGGPGTQETQYF
CDR3 DNA: TGCGCCAGCAGCTTGGGGCTAGCGGGGGGGCCGGGAACCCAAGAGACCCAGTACTTC

clone size: NA
J gene: TRBJ1-2
CDR3 length: 13
V gene: TRBV4-2
D gene: TRBD1
CDR3 protein: CASSQAQGEGYTF
CDR3 DNA: TGTGCCAGCAGCCAAGCACAGGGGGAGGGCTACACCTTC

clone size: few
J gene: TRBJ2-1
CDR3 length: 13
V gene: TRBV3-1/TRBV3-2
D gene: TRBD2
CDR3 protein: CASSLRLANEQFF
CDR3 DNA: TGTGCCAGCAGCTTACGACTAGCCAATGAGCAGTTCTTC

clone size: NA
J gene: TRBJ1-2
CDR3 length: 14
V gene: TRBV7-9
D gene: TRBD1
CDR3 protein: CASSGGQNSGGYTF
CDR3 DNA: TGTGCCAGCAGCGGGGGACAGAACTCTGGTGGCTACACCTTC

clone size: NA
J gene: TRBJ1-2
CDR3 length: 14
V gene: TRBV7-2
D gene: TRBD1
CDR3 protein: CASSSDRGFYGYTF
CDR3 DNA: TGTGCCAGCAGCTCCGACAGGGGCTTCTATGGCTACACCTTC

clone size: NA
J gene: TRBJ1-3
CDR3 length: 16
V gene: TRBV7-8
D gene: NA
CDR3 protein: CASSLYRVYSGNTIYF
CDR3 DNA: TGTGCCAGCAGCTTGTACAGGGTCTACTCTGGAAACACCATATATTTT

clone size: NA
J gene: TRBJ2-7
CDR3 length: 15
V gene: TRBV9
D gene: NA
CDR3 protein: CASSPQRGSSYEQYF
CDR3 DNA: TGTGCCAGCAGCCCGCAACGGGGGAGCTCCTACGAGCAGTACTTC

clone size: NA
J gene: TRBJ1-1
CDR3 length: 15
V gene: TRBV4-2
D gene: NA
CDR3 protein: CASSQDRTVNTEAFF
CDR3 DNA: TGTGCCAGCAGCCAAGATCGCACGGTGAACACTGAAGCTTTCTTT

clone size: NA
J gene: TRBJ1-1
CDR3 length: 14
V gene: TRBV10-2
D gene: TRBD1
CDR3 protein: CASSPDWDRGEAFF
CDR3 DNA: TGCGCCAGCAGTCCTGATTGGGACAGGGGTGAAGCTTTCTTT

clone size: NA
J gene: TRBJ2-7
CDR3 length: 14
V gene: TRBV5-1
D gene: NA
CDR3 protein: CASSLVGNSYEQYF
CDR3 DNA: TGCGCCAGCAGCTTGGTGGGCAACTCCTACGAGCAGTACTTC

clone size: few
J gene: TRBJ2-2
CDR3 length: 15
V gene: TRBV5-1
D gene: TRBD1
CDR3 protein: CASSPDRANTGELFF
CDR3 DNA: TGCGCCAGCAGCCCGGACAGGGCGAACACCGGGGAGCTGTTTTTT

clone size: NA
J gene: TRBJ2-1
CDR3 length: 15
V gene: TRBV9
D gene: NA
CDR3 protein: CASSPRLSGYNEQFF
CDR3 DNA: TGTGCCAGCAGCCCCCGTCTATCCGGGTACAATGAGCAGTTCTTC

clone size: NA
J gene: TRBJ2-7
CDR3 length: 17
V gene: TRBV5-6
D gene: NA
CDR3 protein: CASSLAAWEKRKGEQYF
CDR3 DNA: TGTGCCAGCAGCTTGGCCGCGTGGGAGAAGAGGAAGGGCGAGCAGTACTTC

clone size: NA
J gene: TRBJ1-2
CDR3 length: 14
V gene: TRBV24-1
D gene: TRBD1
CDR3 protein: CATSDLGQGRGYTF
CDR3 DNA: TGTGCCACCAGTGATTTAGGACAGGGTAGAGGCTACACCTTC

clone size: NA
J gene: TRBJ2-7
CDR3 length: 14
V gene: TRBV6-2/TRBV6-3
D gene: TRBD2
CDR3 protein: CASSRGLASYEQYF
CDR3 DNA: TGTGCCAGCAGTCGGGGACTAGCGTCCTACGAGCAGTACTTC

clone size: NA
J gene: TRBJ1-2
CDR3 length: 17
V gene: TRBV7-9
D gene: TRBD1
CDR3 protein: CASSFQSVGQGTFGYTF
CDR3 DNA: TGTGCCAGCAGCTTTCAGTCGGTGGGACAGGGGACTTTTGGCTACACCTTC

clone size: NA
J gene: TRBJ2-5
CDR3 length: 16
V gene: TRBV18
D gene: TRBD1
CDR3 protein: CASSPQSTGEGETQYF
CDR3 DNA: TGTGCCAGCTCACCACAATCGACAGGGGAAGGGGAGACCCAGTACTTC

clone size: NA
J gene: TRBJ1-4
CDR3 length: 15
V gene: TRBV28
D gene: TRBD1
CDR3 protein: CASSFINRGDEKLFF
CDR3 DNA: TGTGCCAGCAGTTTTATCAACAGGGGCGATGAAAAACTGTTTTTT

clone size: NA
J gene: TRBJ2-3
CDR3 length: 18
V gene: TRBV4-1
D gene: NA
CDR3 protein: CASSPTPIPAGLTDTQYF
CDR3 DNA: TGCGCCAGCAGCCCAACCCCTATCCCGGCAGGGCTCACAGATACGCAGTATTTT

clone size: NA
J gene: TRBJ1-5
CDR3 length: 16
V gene: TRBV6-1
D gene: TRBD1
CDR3 protein: CASSANQQGWNQPQHF
CDR3 DNA: TGTGCCAGCAGTGCGAACCAACAGGGGTGGAATCAGCCCCAGCATTTT

clone size: NA
J gene: TRBJ2-7
CDR3 length: 15
V gene: TRBV28
D gene: TRBD1
CDR3 protein: CASRLRGPNRGEQYF
CDR3 DNA: TGTGCCAGCAGACTAAGGGGACCCAACAGGGGCGAGCAGTACTTC

clone size: NA
J gene: TRBJ1-2
CDR3 length: 17
V gene: TRBV7-6
D gene: TRBD1
CDR3 protein: CASSLSPPGQGFYGYTF
CDR3 DNA: TGTGCCAGCAGCTTATCACCACCGGGACAGGGCTTCTATGGCTACACCTTC

clone size: NA
J gene: TRBJ1-3
CDR3 length: 14
V gene: TRBV28
D gene: NA
CDR3 protein: CASSLAGGADTIYF
CDR3 DNA: TGTGCCAGCAGTTTAGCAGGTGGGGCGGACACCATATATTTT

clone size: few
J gene: TRBJ1-5
CDR3 length: 15
V gene: TRBV3-1/TRBV3-2
D gene: NA
CDR3 protein: CASSQGGQTNQPQHF
CDR3 DNA: TGTGCCAGCAGCCAAGGGGGCCAAACAAATCAGCCCCAGCATTTT